This record covers a single TCR beta chain. Its antigen is not yet known. The sample was run on a NextSeq 550. The Human TCR Profiling Kit (MiLaboratory) was used to make UMI-labeled 5' RACE TRB cDNA libraries. The full amount of extracted RNA was used for cDNA synthesis, and the full amount of resulting cDNA was used for PCR amplification. Libraries were prepared in parallel with an identical number of PCR cycles. The original methods were these. About 50,000 +/- 10,000 unique UMI-labeled TRB cDNA molecules per library were extracted with MIGEC and MiXCR, with at least two reads per UMI required. On average, about 40,000 +/- 10,000 functional in-frame TRB CDR3 nucleotide clonotypes lacking stop codons were found per library. Diversity metrics, including normalized Shannon-Wiener and Chao1, were computed in VDJtools after downsampling to 5000 UMI-labeled TRB molecules per sample. Clonotype-size-weighted physicochemical properties of the central five CDR3 residues (interaction energy, strength, volume and Kidera factor 4) were computed in VDJtools. One entry per CDR3 protein sequence results from the TCRdb reprocessing of the reads, with DNA left out. What appears here as the V and J calls and clone size reflects TCRdb's work, not the paper's. The sample's table covers tens of thousands of distinct CDR3 sequences. Roughly 10% of the sample is held by the ten biggest clonotypes.

For every CD8+ T cell subset, fewer than 350,000 cells were flow-sorted straight into RLT lysis buffer, and each subset was sorted in triplicate. Using standard density gradient centrifugation, peripheral blood mononuclear cells were isolated from buffy coats. Total RNA was extracted from sorted cells using an RNeasy Mini Kit. This record belongs to a study of CXCR3-negative and CXCR3-positive naive CD8 T cells (dated by TCRdb to between 2017 and 2020). Describing the broader study: In total, some 150 million TRB reads were obtained, corresponding to roughly 1.5 +/- 0.3 million reads per library. Diversity and physicochemical repertoire analyses covered 10 to 11 donors pooled from two independent experiments. The TRBV-TRBJ cluster analysis covered naive subsets from 5 or 6 donors and memory cells from 3 donors. Study-wide conclusions, independent of this receptor: Naive CXCR3-negative and CXCR3-positive cells from the same donor showed similar TRBV-TRBJ usage, whereas memory cells showed distinct patterns. Because surface CD5, which is linked to self-reactivity in mice, was comparable between the naive subsets, TCR interaction strength was also inferred from TRB CDR3 physicochemical properties. CXCR3 expression partially decreased after cryopreservation, so most assays used freshly isolated PBMCs. Comparably high repertoire diversity was found in both naive subsets, whereas much lower repertoire diversity was found in memory CD8+ T cells.

Including the terminal cysteine and phenylalanine, the CDR3 comprises 14 residues. No DNA is listed. CDR1 is given as SGHRS and CDR2 as YFSETQ, both from the germline V gene. The V and J segments used are TRBV5-1 and TRBJ2-7; with no DNA, the TCRdb D assignment of TRBD1 cannot be verified. This receptor was obtained from a human donor in good health. Some clones in this sample may be carry-over from other donors' samples. Sequencing was done on a sample of memory CD8+ T cells from blood. The cell subset or site label for this specimen denotes: conventional CD8+ memory T cells (TMEM), sorted as controls. The CDR3 reads as follows: CASSLEGVPGEQYF.